The clone carrying this T cell receptor (beta chain) showed up just a few times. Its antigen is undetermined. Germline loops: CDR1 SGHVS, CDR2 FNYEAQ. This CDR3 is built from 16 residues. The germline V and J ends were trimmed by 1 base and 4 bases, with 13 bases remaining between them. Unique molecular identifiers were present on cDNA, and template switching added a universal primer site. One entry per CDR3 protein, called by TCRdb with MiXCR from the 5' RACE reads. In the table there are 640,000 or so distinct CDR3 sequences, roughly 6% of which are singletons. The data were obtained in a study of identical twins. Whole-study results and caveats: In beta out-of-frame sequences, the excess sharing between twins was weaker.

Donors uniformly comprised healthy Caucasians. The sequenced sample consisted of naive T cells sorted from blood. The rearrangement joins TRBV7-6 to TRBJ2-2; D is ambiguous. This TCR came from a man aged 18 to 29 in good health. The CDR3 region has the DNA TGTGCCAGCAGCTTAGGTGGCAAAATTTTCACCGGGGAGCTGTTTTTT. Its protein product is CASSLGGKIFTGELFF. The entire variable domain, with the rest obtained from reference TRBV7-6 and TRBJ2-2, is as follows: GAGVSQSPRYKVTKRGQDVALRCDPISGHVSLYWYRQALGQGPEFLTYFNYEAQQDKSGLPNDRFSAERPEGSISTLTIQRTEQRDSAMYRCASSLGGKIFTGELFFGEGSRLTVL.